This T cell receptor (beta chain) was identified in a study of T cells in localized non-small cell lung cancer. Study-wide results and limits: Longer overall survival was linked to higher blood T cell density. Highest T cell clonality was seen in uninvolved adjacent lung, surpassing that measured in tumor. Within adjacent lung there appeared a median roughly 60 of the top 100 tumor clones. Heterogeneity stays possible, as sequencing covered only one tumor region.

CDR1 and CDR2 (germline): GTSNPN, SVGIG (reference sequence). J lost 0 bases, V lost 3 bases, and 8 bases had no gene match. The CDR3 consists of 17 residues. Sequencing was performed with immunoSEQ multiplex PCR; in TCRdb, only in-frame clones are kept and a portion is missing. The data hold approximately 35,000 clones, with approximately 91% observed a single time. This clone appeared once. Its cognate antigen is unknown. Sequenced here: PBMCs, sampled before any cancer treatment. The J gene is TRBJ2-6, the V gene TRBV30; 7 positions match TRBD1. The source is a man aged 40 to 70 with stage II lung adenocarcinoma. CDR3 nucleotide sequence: TGTGCCTGGAGGGATACAGGGGTATACTCTGGGGCCAACGTCCTGACTTTC. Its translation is CAWRDTGVYSGANVLTF.